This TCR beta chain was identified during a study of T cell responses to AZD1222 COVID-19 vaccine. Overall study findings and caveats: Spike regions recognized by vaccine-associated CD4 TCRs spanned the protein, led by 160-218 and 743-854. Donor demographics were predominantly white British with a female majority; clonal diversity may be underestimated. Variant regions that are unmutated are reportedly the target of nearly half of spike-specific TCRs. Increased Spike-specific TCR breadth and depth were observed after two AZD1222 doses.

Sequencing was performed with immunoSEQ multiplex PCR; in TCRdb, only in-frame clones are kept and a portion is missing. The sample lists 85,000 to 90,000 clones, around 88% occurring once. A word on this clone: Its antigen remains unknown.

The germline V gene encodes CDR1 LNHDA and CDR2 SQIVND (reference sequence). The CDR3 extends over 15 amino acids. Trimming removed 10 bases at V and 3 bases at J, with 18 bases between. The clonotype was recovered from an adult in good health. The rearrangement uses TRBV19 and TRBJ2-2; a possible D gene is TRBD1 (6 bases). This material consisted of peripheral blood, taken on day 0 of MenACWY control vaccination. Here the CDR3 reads CATRGSGTDTGELFF. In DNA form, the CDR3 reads TGTGCCACTAGGGGGTCTGGAACAGACACCGGGGAGCTGTTTTTT.